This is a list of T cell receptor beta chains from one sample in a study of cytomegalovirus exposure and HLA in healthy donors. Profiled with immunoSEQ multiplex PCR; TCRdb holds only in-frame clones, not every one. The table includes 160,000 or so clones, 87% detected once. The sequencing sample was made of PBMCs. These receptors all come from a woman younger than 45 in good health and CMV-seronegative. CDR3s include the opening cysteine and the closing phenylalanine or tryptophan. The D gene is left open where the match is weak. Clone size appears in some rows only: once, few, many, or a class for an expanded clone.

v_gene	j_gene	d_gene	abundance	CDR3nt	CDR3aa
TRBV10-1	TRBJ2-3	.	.	TGCGCCAGCAGTGAGGCGGGCCATACGCAGTATTTT	CASSEAGHTQYF
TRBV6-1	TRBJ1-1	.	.	TGTGCCAGCAGTGGACAGCGAGACACTGAAGCTTTCTTT	CASSGQRDTEAFF
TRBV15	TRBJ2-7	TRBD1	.	TGTGCCACCAGCAGGGATCGTGAGGGACAGTTCTACGAGCAGTACTTC	CATSRDREGQFYEQYF
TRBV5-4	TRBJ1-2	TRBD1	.	TGTGCCAGCAGCCCGGACATTAGGAGGGGGCCTAGCTATGGCTACACCTTC	CASSPDIRRGPSYGYTF
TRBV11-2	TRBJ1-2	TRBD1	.	TGTGCCAGCAGCCCGGGACAGGGGGATTATGGCTACACCTTC	CASSPGQGDYGYTF
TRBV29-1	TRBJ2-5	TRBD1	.	TGCAGCGTCGCCGACAGGGTAATCCAAGAGACCCAGTACTTC	CSVADRVIQETQYF
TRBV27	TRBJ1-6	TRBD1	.	TGTGCCAGCAGTTCCTACCAGGGGGCAACATCACCCCTCCACTTT	CASSSYQGATSPLHF
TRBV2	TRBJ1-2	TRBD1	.	TGTGCCAGCAGTGACCCGGGGCAGGGGGTAGGAGGCTACACCTTC	CASSDPGQGVGGYTF
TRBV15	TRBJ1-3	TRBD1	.	TGTGCCACCAGCGCCACCGGGACAGGGATAGACACCATATATTTT	CATSATGTGIDTIYF
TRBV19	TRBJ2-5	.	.	TGTGCCAGTAGTGATCACTGCAGGCTACAAGAGACCCAGTACTTC	CASSDHCRLQETQYF
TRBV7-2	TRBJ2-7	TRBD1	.	TGTGCCAGCAGCATAACAGGGGTCGAGCAGTACTTC	CASSITGVEQYF
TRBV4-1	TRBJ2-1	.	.	TGCGCCAGCAGCCAACCTTGGACAGTTCTACTTAACAATGAGCAGTTCTTC	CASSQPWTVLLNNEQFF
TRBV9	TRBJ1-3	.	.	TGTGCCAGCAGCGTAGTCCCGACAGTGTCTGGAAACACCATATATTTT	CASSVVPTVSGNTIYF
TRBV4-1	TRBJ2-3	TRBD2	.	TGCGCCAGCGAGCCGGCCGGACTAGTAGGAGATACGCAGTATTTT	CASEPAGLVGDTQYF
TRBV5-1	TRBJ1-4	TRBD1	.	TGCGCCAGCAAAGACAGGGTAGGGTTTAATGAAAAACTGTTTTTT	CASKDRVGFNEKLFF
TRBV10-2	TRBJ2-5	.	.	TGCGCCAGCAGTGGATTGCGGGGAGGGGGAGAGACCCAGTACTTC	CASSGLRGGGETQYF
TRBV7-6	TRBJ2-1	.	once	TGTGCCAGCAGCTCACGGTCCGGGACAGGGAACGGGGGGGATGAGCAGTTCTTC	CASSSRSGTGNGGDEQFF
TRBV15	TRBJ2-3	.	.	TGTGCCACCAGCAGAGATCCGGGGGATACGCAGTATTTT	CATSRDPGDTQYF
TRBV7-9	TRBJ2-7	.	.	TGTGCCAGCAGCTTAGTCTGGAGCTACGAGCAGTACTTC	CASSLVWSYEQYF
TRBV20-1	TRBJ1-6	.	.	TGCAGTGCTAGAGTCTCTTCCCTCCTCCACTTT	CSARVSSLLHF
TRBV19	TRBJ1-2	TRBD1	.	TGTGCCAGTACCGGGACAGGGGCCAACTATGGCTACACCTTC	CASTGTGANYGYTF
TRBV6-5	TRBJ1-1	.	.	TGTGCCAGCAGCTTGGGGGACATGAACACTGAAGCTTTCTTT	CASSLGDMNTEAFF
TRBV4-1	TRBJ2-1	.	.	TGCGCCAGCAGCCAAGTCTTCCAGGGACTCTCCTACAATGAGCAGTTCTTC	CASSQVFQGLSYNEQFF
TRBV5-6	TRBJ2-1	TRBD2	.	TGTGCCAGCAGCGCTACTAGCGGGGGGTACAATGAGCAGTTCTTC	CASSATSGGYNEQFF
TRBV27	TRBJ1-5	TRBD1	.	TGTGCCAGCAGTCACAGAGGGACAGCTAATCAGCCCCAGCATTTT	CASSHRGTANQPQHF
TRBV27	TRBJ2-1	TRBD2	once	TGTGCCAGCAGTTTAACTAGCGGGGGCTATGAGCAGTTCTTC	CASSLTSGGYEQFF
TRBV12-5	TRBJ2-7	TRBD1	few	TGTGCTAGTGACGGGACAGGGTTCTCCTACGAGCAGTACTTC	CASDGTGFSYEQYF